This T cell receptor (beta chain) is from a study of beta chain features in type 1 diabetes. About the research overall: Age, gender and cell yields were alike across patients and healthy donors.

CDR1 is SGHNT, CDR2 YYREEE, per germline (reference sequence). V was trimmed by 6 bases and J by 4 bases, leaving 22 bases between them. The CDR3 is 17 residues long. In this sample, this clone turned up a few times. Its antigen is currently unknown. Study-wide results and caveats: Moderately but significantly shorter TCRB CDR3s were found in Type 1 diabetes patients in all four CD4+ subsets.

CD4+ cells of the naive, central memory, regulatory and stem cell-like memory types were sorted via CD45RO/CCR7/CD25/CD127/CD95/CD27. Investigators reverse transcribed all isolated RNA, so they sequenced expressed TCRB transcripts. Clones were sequenced by immunoSEQ multiplex PCR, and TCRdb holds only the in-frame ones, with some missing. The sample has fewer than 250,000 clones; 9.6% are singletons. The gene calls are TRBV5-4 and TRBJ2-2; a weak D match, TRBD2 (5 bases). The sequenced sample consisted of naive CD4+ T cells from blood. The TCR was taken from a woman between 18 and 29 years old in good health. CDR3: CASTRAGGSMGTGELFF. The CDR3 DNA reads TGTGCCAGCACCCGGGCGGGCGGATCCATGGGCACCGGGGAGCTGTTTTTT.